This T cell receptor (beta chain) came from a study of blood T cell repertoires in COVID-19. The wider study: The United States, Italy and Spain provided the acute and convalescent COVID-19 samples.

The CDR3 covers 14 residues. Germline V gives CDR1 KGHSH, CDR2 LQKENI. V lost 2 bases and J 5 bases, leaving 10 bases between the germline ends. Data came from immunoSEQ multiplex PCR; TCRdb stores just in-frame clones and leaves some out. This sample has a few hundred thousand clones, with 91% found just once. Enrolled through a virtual design, the participants were between roughly 18 and 89 years of age and came from 24 US areas. V gene TRBV18 combines with J gene TRBJ1-5; D remains ambiguous. The TCR sequence derives from a woman between 40 and 55 years old who had been exposed to COVID-19. Sequenced material: PBMCs or T cells enriched from blood (not recorded which). The DNA of the CDR3 is TGTGCCAGCTCACCAACCCTAAAAGATCAGCCCCAGCATTTT. Residues: CASSPTLKDQPQHF.